This record looks at one T cell receptor beta chain sequence and its context. The target of this receptor is not known. Base-call qualities are not available, and no considerably larger clone is one nucleotide away. The data stem from a study of vaccination and CD4 T cells after COVID-19 (dated by TCRdb to 2022 to 2024). In terms of the full investigation: Convalescent patients had a positive SARS-CoV-2 result on nasal swab PCR, and of these patients, nine had mild disease and one had severe disease. The convalescent cohort included six males and four females, with two Hispanic individuals, seven Caucasians, two Asians and one multiracial person. Participants received two doses of either the Pfizer-BioNTech BNT162b2 vaccine (n=8) or the Moderna mRNA-1273 vaccine (n=2). Post-COVID blood samples were collected from convalescent patients a median of around 96 days after diagnosis, with a range of roughly 30 to 161 days. Post-vaccine blood samples were taken a median of around 70 days after the second vaccine dose, with a range of roughly 13 to 250 days. The cultures were stimulated with overlapping spike peptide pools from SARS-CoV-2 and from the common cold coronaviruses HCoV-NL63, HCoV-OC43 and HCoV-229E. As controls, cultures received a CEFX viral epitope pool (the positive control), an HIV-1 Nef peptide pool (the negative control), or no peptide at all. In fewer than 12 COVID-19 convalescent patients and a few infection-naive healthy vaccine recipients, researchers compared the spike-specific CD4+ TCR repertoire from before mRNA vaccination with the repertoire from after.

This specimen's treatment or condition label, per the study, means: roughly 10-day PBMC culture with coronavirus spike peptide pools or control peptides (ViraFEST assay). The ViraFEST assay was used in the study, in which antigen-specific T cells were expanded with peptide pools and expanded clonotypes were subsequently identified by TCR sequencing. The positive SARS-CoV-2 PCR tests of the convalescent patients were dated from March to December 2020, before the Alpha, Beta and Delta variants emerged in the United States. Each well held 2.2 million or so PBMCs cultured with roughly 10 ug/ml peptide pools in IMDM containing approximately 4.8% human AB serum and roughly 10 IU/ml IL-2. On days 3 and 7, half of the culture medium was replaced with fresh IL-2-containing medium. CD4+ T cells were isolated after about nine days of culture through negative selection using the EasySep CD4+ T cell isolation kit. Ficoll-Paque Plus gradient centrifugation was used to isolate PBMCs from whole blood, and the isolated PBMCs were then either used fresh or cryopreserved at -140C. Each culture condition was generally run in triplicate wells.

General study outcomes and caveats: The study included relatively few convalescent patients and did not analyze early timepoints after natural infection. In convalescent patients, a median approximately 83% of post-vaccine SARS-CoV-2-reactive clones were detected only after vaccination, and vaccine-specific priming was suggested by this finding. The median number of SARS-CoV-2-reactive clonotypes rose from around 22 after infection to some 40 after vaccination, but the change was not significant. Of the vaccine-specific clones in convalescent patients, 304 of 307, or nearly all, reacted only to SARS-CoV-2 spike and did not cross-react with common cold coronaviruses.

Library generation was performed with PCR. At the Johns Hopkins FTIC core, DNA from the cultured CD4+ T cells underwent TCR sequencing with the Oncomine TCR Beta short-read assay. The QIAamp micro DNA kit was used to extract genomic DNA from the cultured CD4+ T cells. The Oncomine TCR Beta libraries from cultured CD4+ T cells were pooled using unique dual indexes and then sequenced on an Illumina iSeq 100. In the paper's pipeline: Non-productive sequences were removed, and CDR3s not starting with C, not ending with F or W, or shorter than 7 amino acids were discarded. Antigen-specific clonotypes were identified using the MANAFEST web application through comparison of peptide-stimulated wells with reference and other culture wells. For a clone to be called positive, the clone needed an FDR below 0.05, an odds ratio above 5, and a productive frequency above 0.1% in at least two of three replicate wells. A clonotype was classed as cross-reactive if the clonotype showed significant expansion both in SARS-CoV-2 spike wells and in at least one common cold coronavirus spike condition. Similarity between CDR3 sequences was evaluated in R version 3.6.1 using Levenshtein distances (stringdist) and unrooted phylogenetic trees (ape). TCRdb took the public reads, trimmed them with fastp at Q25, ran MiXCR for clone calling and kept in-frame beta chains. Rows are combined by CDR3 protein, so each entry shows the most common genes and DNA. TCRdb, rather than the study authors, made the V and J calls. This sample has some 3,200 distinct CDR3 sequences in its table, and about 20% of those were observed once. Of the sample, roughly 29% falls within the top ten clones.

From V the trimming removes 4 bases and from J it removes 1 base, while the gene matches leave 5 bases of the junction unaccounted for. The CDR3 covers 16 residues, taking in both the cysteine and the phenylalanine. The retained sequence is limited to the CDR3, 48 bases, with the frame set at the first base. Reading the germline V gene (reference sequence) gives CDR1 SGHNT and CDR2 YYREEE. This sequence was found in a human donor who had recovered from COVID-19. Sequenced sample: CD4+ T cells from blood, cultured in vitro. The receptor chain draws on TRBV5-4 and TRBJ2-2, with TRBD2 matching 9 junction bases. CDR3 region: CASSSGGKQNTGELFF. The nucleotides read TGTGCCAGCAGCAGCGGGGGGAAACAGAACACCGGGGAGCTGTTTTTT. The CDR3, completed at both ends by the reference TRBV5-4 and TRBJ2-2 genes, gives the full variable domain ETGVTQSPTHLIKTRGQQVTLRCSSQSGHNTVSWYQQALGQGPQFIFQYYREEENGRGNFPPRFSGLQFPNYSSELNVNALELDDSALYLCASSSGGKQNTGELFFGEGSRLTVL.